Below are 5 T cell receptor beta chains sequenced from a single sample in a study of blood T cells in healthy people across ages. PCR was performed a second time for roughly 6 to 12 cycles using a sample-barcoded 5' primer and a J-beta primer mix. In TCRdb, the 5' RACE reads were re-called with MiXCR into one record per CDR3 protein. The data contain 1.8 million or so distinct CDR3 sequences, roughly two fifths of them singletons. Sequencing was performed on blood. These receptors were taken from a human donor in good health.

The chain recombines TRBV7-2 with TRBJ1-2, with 9 positions matching TRBD1. CDR3 size: 14 residues. The V gene's germline CDR1 is SGHTA and CDR2 FQGNSA. V gave up 5 bases and J gave up 2 bases; unmatched junction bases: 3. CDR3 region: CASSTGGENYGYTF. CDR3 bases: TGTGCCAGCAGCACAGGGGGCGAAAACTATGGCTACACCTTC.

V and J are TRBV15 and TRBJ2-5; weak D call: TRBD1 (5 bases). The CDR3 runs to 14 residues. Germline CDR1 and CDR2: LNHNV and YYDKDF (reference sequence). V was pared by 0 bases and J by 2 bases, with 7 bases between. CDR3 sequence: CATSRDQGQETQYF. The CDR3 DNA reads TGTGCCACCAGCAGAGATCAGGGTCAAGAGACCCAGTACTTC.

The chain combines TRBV20-1 with TRBJ1-5; possible D gene TRBD1, 6 bases. Germline CDR1 is DFQATT and CDR2 is SNEGSKA (reference sequence). Trimming removed 6 bases at V and 1 base at J, with 34 bases between. The CDR3 runs to 21 residues. CDR3 coding DNA: TGCAGTGCCCAATACGAGAACCGGGACAACATACTTACGTCGAGCAATCAGCCCCAGCATTTT. It specifies CSAQYENRDNILTSSNQPQHF.

The chain carries TRBV7-3 and TRBJ2-7; D is undetermined. This CDR3 spans 13 amino acids. V was cut by 5 bases and J by 3 bases, with 11 bases left in between. Germline CDR1 reads SGHTA; CDR2 reads FQGTGA. The CDR3 is CASSAYQDYEQYF. Here the CDR3 DNA reads TGTGCCAGCAGCGCCTACCAGGACTACGAGCAGTACTTC.

This clonotype showed up just a few times. The V call is TRBV4-3, the J call TRBJ2-6, with D unresolved. The CDR3 spans 15 residues. V lost 2 bases and J lost 4, with 9 bases in between. The germline V gene encodes CDR1 LGHNA and CDR2 YSLEER. The CDR3 here is CASSQWGRGANVLTF. The CDR3 region has the DNA TGCGCCAGCAGCCAATGGGGTAGGGGGGCCAACGTCCTGACTTTC.